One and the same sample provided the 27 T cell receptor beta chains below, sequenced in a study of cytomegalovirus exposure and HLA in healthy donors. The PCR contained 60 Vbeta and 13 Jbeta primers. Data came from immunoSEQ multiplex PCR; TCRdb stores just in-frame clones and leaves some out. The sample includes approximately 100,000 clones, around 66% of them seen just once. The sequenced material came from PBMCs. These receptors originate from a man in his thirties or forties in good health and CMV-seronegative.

The DNA of the CDR3 is TGTGCCAGCAGCTTGGGCCTAGCGATCGGCAATGAGCAGTTCTTC. Its protein product is CASSLGLAIGNEQFF. This rearrangement joins TRBV7-3 to TRBJ2-1; perhaps TRBD2 as D (6 bases). Germline V gene lookup returns CDR1 SGHTA and CDR2 FQGTGA. This CDR3 has 15 amino acids. V was clipped by 3 bases and J by 6 bases, with 15 bases between them.

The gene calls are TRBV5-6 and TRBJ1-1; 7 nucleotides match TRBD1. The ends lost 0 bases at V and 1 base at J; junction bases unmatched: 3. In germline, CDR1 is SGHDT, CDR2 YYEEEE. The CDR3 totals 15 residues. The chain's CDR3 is CASSLGRGRNTEAFF. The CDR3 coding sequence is TGTGCCAGCAGCTTGGGCAGGGGGAGGAACACTGAAGCTTTCTTT. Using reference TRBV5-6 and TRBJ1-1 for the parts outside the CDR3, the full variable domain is DAGVTQSPTHLIKTRGQQVTLRCSPKSGHDTVSWYQQALGQGPQFIFQYYEEEERQRGNFPDRFSGHQFPNYSSELNVNALLLGDSALYLCASSLGRGRNTEAFFGQGTRLTVV.

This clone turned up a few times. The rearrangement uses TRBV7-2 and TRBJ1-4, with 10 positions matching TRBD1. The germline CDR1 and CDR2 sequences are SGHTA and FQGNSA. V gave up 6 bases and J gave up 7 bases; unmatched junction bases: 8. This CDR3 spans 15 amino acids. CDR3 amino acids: CASRSPGTGVEKLFF. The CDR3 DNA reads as TGTGCCAGCAGGTCCCCAGGGACAGGGGTTGAAAAACTGTTTTTT.

The CDR3 DNA reads as TGCAGCGCACGGGACAGGGGGCGAGTTGGGGGGCCGGGAGATACGCAGTATTTT. It specifies CSARDRGRVGGPGDTQYF. The rearrangement joins TRBV29-1 to TRBJ2-3, with 12 bases matching TRBD1. This CDR3 is built from 18 residues. The V gene end was trimmed by 7 bases and the J gene end by 5 bases; junction bases not matched to a gene: 19. Per the germline V gene, CDR1 is SQVTM and CDR2 is ANQGSEA.

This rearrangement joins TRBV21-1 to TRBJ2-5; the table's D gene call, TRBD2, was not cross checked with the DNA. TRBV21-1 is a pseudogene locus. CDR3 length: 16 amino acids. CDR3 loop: CASSKGGRRVRETQYF. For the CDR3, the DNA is TGTGCCAGCAGCAAAGGAGGGCGCCGAGTCCGAGAGACCCAGTACTTC.

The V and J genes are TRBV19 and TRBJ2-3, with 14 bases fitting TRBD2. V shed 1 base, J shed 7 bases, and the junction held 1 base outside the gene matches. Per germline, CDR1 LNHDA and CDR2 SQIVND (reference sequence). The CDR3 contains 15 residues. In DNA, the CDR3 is TGTGCCAGTAGTATAGGACTAGCGGGAGGGAATACGCAGTATTTT. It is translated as CASSIGLAGGNTQYF.

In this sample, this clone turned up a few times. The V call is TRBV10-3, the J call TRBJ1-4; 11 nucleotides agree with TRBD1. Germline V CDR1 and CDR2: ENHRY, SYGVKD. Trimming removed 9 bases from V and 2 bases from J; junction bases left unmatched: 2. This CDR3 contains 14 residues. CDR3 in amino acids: CAIRDRGTNEKLFF. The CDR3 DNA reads TGTGCCATAAGGGACAGGGGGACTAATGAAAAACTGTTTTTT.

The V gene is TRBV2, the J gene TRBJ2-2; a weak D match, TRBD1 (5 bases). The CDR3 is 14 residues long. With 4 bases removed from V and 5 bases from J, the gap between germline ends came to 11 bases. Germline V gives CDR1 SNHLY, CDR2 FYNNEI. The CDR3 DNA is TGTGCCAGCAGTGCCCAGGGCCAAACCGGGGAGCTGTTTTTT. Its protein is CASSAQGQTGELFF.

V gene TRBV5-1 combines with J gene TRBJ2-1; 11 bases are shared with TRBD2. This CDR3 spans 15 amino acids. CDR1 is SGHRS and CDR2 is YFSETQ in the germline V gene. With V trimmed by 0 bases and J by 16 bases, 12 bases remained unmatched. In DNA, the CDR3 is TGCGCCAGCAGCTTGGGAGATAGCGGGAGGGTGAAACTTTTCTTC. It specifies CASSLGDSGRVKLFF.

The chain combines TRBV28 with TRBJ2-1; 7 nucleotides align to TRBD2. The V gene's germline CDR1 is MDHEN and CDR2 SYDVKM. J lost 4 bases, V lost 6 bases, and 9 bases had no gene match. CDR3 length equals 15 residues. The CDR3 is CASSKRGATYNEQFF. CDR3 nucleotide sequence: TGTGCCAGCAGCAAGCGGGGAGCGACTTACAATGAGCAGTTCTTC.

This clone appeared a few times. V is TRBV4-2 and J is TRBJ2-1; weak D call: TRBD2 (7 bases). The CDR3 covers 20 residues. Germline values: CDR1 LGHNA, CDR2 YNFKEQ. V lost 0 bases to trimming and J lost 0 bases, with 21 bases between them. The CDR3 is CASSQDDEAGASISYNEQFF. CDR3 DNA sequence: TGTGCCAGCAGCCAAGATGACGAGGCGGGGGCCTCAATCTCCTACAATGAGCAGTTCTTC.

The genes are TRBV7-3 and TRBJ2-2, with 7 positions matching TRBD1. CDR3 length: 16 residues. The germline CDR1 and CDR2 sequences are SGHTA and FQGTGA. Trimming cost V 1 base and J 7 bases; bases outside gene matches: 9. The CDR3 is CASSLNAGGIGGELFF. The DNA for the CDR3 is TGTGCCAGCAGCTTAAACGCAGGGGGAATAGGCGGGGAGCTGTTTTTT.

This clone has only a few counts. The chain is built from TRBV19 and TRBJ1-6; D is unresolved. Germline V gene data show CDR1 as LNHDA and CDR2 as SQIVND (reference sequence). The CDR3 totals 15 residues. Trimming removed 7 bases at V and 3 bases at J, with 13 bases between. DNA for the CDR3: TGTGCCAGTACCCCAGGAGGCGGCTATAATTCACCCCTCCACTTT. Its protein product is CASTPGGGYNSPLHF.

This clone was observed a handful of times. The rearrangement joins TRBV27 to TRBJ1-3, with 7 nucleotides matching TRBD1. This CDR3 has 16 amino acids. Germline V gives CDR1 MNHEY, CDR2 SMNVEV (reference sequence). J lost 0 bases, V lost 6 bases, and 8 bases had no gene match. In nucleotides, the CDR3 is TGTGCCAGCAGCAGACAGGGACCTTTCTCTGGAAACACCATATATTTT. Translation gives CASSRQGPFSGNTIYF.

Written as DNA, the CDR3 is TGTGCCAGCAGTTCCCGCGGGGGGCCGTACAATGAGCAGTTCTTC. It specifies CASSSRGGPYNEQFF. The chain links TRBV28 to TRBJ2-1, with 8 bases that match TRBD2. The V gene's germline CDR1 is MDHEN and CDR2 SYDVKM. The CDR3 extends over 15 amino acids. J gave up 4 bases and V 4 bases, and 6 bases lay outside the gene matches. Looking up the rest from reference TRBV28 and TRBJ2-1 gives the full variable domain: DVKVTQSSRYLVKRTGEKVFLECVQDMDHENMFWYRQDPGLGLRLIYFSYDVKMKEKGDIPEGYSVSREKKERFSLILESASTNQTSMYLCASSSRGGPYNEQFFGPGTRLTVL.

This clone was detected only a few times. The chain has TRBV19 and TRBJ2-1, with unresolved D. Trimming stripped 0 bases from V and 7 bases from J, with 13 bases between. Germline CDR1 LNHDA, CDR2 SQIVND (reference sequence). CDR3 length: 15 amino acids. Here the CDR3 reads CASSIDWSPVNEQFF. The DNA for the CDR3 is TGTGCCAGTAGTATAGATTGGTCCCCAGTGAATGAGCAGTTCTTC.

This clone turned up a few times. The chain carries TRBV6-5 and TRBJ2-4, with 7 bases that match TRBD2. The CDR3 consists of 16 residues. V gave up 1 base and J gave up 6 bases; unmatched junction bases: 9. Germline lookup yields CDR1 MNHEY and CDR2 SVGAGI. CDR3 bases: TGTGCCAGCAGTTACTTGAGGGGAGGGGAGGGAAACATTCAGTACTTC. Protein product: CASSYLRGGEGNIQYF.

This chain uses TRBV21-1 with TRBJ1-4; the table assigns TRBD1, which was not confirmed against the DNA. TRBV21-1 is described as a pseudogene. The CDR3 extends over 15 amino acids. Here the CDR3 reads CASSSYSLLNEKLFF. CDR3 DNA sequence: TGTGCCAGCAGCTCTTACAGCCTCCTAAATGAAAAACTGTTTTTT.

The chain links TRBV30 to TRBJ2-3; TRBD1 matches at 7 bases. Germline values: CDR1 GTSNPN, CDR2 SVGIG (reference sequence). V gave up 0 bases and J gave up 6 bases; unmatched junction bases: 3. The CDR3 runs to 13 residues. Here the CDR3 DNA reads TGTGCCTGGAGTGTAAAAGGGGGCGATACGCAGTATTTT. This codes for CAWSVKGGDTQYF. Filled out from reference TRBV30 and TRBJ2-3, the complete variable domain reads SQTIHQWPATLVQPVGSPLSLECTVEGTSNPNLYWYRQAAGRGLQLLFYSVGIGQISSEVPQNLSASRPQDRQFILSSKKLLLSDSGFYLCAWSVKGGDTQYFGPGTRLTVL.

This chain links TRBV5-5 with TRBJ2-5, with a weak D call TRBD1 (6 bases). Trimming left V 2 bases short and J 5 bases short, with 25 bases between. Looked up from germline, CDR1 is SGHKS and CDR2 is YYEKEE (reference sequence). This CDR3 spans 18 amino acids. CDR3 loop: CASSFGQGSPGAAETQYF. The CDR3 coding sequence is TGTGCCAGCAGCTTTGGGCAGGGGTCGCCCGGTGCCGCCGAGACCCAGTACTTC.

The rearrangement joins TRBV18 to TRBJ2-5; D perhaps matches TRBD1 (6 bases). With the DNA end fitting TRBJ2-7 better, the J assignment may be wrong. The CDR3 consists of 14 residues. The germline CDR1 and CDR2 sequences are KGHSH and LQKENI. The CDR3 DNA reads TGTGCCAGCTCACCAGCATGGGACACCTACGAGCAGTACTTC. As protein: CASSPAWDTYEQYF.

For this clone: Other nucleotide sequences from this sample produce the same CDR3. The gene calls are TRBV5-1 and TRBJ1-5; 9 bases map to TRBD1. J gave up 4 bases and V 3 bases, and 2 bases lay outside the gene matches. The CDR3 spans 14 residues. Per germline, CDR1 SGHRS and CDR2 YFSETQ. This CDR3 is CASSSGTGNQPQHF. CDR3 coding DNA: TGCGCCAGCAGCTCCGGGACAGGGAATCAGCCCCAGCATTTT.

The DNA of the CDR3 is TGTGCCAGCAGCTTACTTTTCGGACTGTCGACCTACGAGCAGTACTTC. Amino acids: CASSLLFGLSTYEQYF. The chain couples TRBV7-8 to TRBJ2-7; possible D gene TRBD2, 5 bases. Trimming took off 2 bases at V and 2 bases at J, with 16 bases between the two ends. The CDR3 sequence is 16 residues long. Per germline, CDR1 SGHVS and CDR2 FQNEAQ.

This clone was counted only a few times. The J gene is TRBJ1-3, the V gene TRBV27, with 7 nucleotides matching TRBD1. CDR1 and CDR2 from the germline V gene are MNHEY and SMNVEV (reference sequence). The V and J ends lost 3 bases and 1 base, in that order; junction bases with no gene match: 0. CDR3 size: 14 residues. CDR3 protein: CASSLTGSGNTIYF. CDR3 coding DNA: TGTGCCAGCAGTTTGACAGGGTCTGGAAACACCATATATTTT.

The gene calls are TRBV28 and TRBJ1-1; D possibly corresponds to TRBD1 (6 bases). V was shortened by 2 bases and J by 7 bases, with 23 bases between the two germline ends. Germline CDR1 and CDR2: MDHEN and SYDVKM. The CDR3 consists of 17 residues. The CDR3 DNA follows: TGTGCCAGCAGTTTAACTCTGGAGCACAGGGCGAGGGGTGAAGCTTTCTTT. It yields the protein CASSLTLEHRARGEAFF.

CDR3 in DNA: TGCGCCAGCACTCAAAACCCGGGCCGGGGTGCCTACGAGCAGTACTTC. This codes for CASTQNPGRGAYEQYF. The chain links TRBV10-2 to TRBJ2-5, with D perhaps TRBD2 (5 bases). The end of the DNA is better explained by TRBJ2-7, so the J call may be wrong. The length of the CDR3 is 16 residues. Germline CDR1 is WSHSY and CDR2 is SAAADI.

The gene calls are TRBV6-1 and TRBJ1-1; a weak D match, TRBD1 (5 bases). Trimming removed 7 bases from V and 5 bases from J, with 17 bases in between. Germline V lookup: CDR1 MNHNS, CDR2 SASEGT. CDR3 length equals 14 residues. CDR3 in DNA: TGTGCCAGCACTCTACGCCAGGGTCATACTGAAGCTTTCTTT. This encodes CASTLRQGHTEAFF.